This is a list of T cell receptor beta chains from one sample in a study of Graves' ophthalmopathy and Graves' hyperthyroidism. MiXCR, run by TCRdb on the multiplex PCR reads, gives a single entry per CDR3 protein. The data contain about 220,000 distinct CDR3 sequences, 20% to 25% of them singletons. Sequencing was performed on peripheral blood. Every receptor here comes from a woman between 50 and 59 years old with Graves' ophthalmopathy. Both conserved end residues are part of each CDR3. Rows give clone size only sometimes, using once, few, many, or a class for an expanded clone.

CDR3aa,abundance,v_gene
CASSLRVSGRSHEQYF,many,TRBV12-3/TRBV12-4
CASSGAIRTGSAQPQHF,many,TRBV6-1
CSVEETGFRETQYF,NA,TRBV29-1
CASSLAGQGAWEQYF,many,TRBV12-3/TRBV12-4
CASSSWTGSGETQYF,once,TRBV6-5
CASSGLRLHF,NA,TRBV25-1
CASSQEGPKRASGSPKNIQYF,many,TRBV4-1
CASTSREGNQPQHF,few,TRBV19
CASSITAILNGYTF,many,TRBV12-3/TRBV12-4
CAWSGGGTAGQPQHF,many,TRBV30
CASSAQGYNSPLHF,NA,TRBV7-2
CASSSSDGTEAFF,NA,TRBV6-5
CASRRSGELFF,many,TRBV25-1
CSVRKDEAFF,many,TRBV29-1
CSEIPGLAGINEQFF,NA,TRBV20-1
CASSFGRRSYGYTF,NA,TRBV12-3/TRBV12-4
CSVESGRLGQYF,many,TRBV29-1
CASSTRQGMREQYF,NA,TRBV6-1
CASSTETQGGYTF,many,TRBV12-3/TRBV12-4
CASKIPGSNTGELFF,many,TRBV28
CAARRALNEQYF,NA,TRBV6-1
CASSSGNPYEQYF,NA,TRBV27
CASSFRKGSLNQPQHF,NA,TRBV28
CASSPGTGAQETQYF,few,TRBV11-2
CASSESSSGRTEAFF,many,TRBV19
CASSGQGNTGELFF,few,TRBV12-5
CASSGQGDPYEQYF,few,TRBV6-1
CASSHEGQKNIQYF,NA,TRBV4-1
CASSPRDRGYEQYF,many,TRBV6-1
CASNGQGILYEQYF,many,TRBV2
CAISRAGGETQYF,many,TRBV10-3
CASSVVWGREAYEQYF,many,TRBV9
CATSSRAEQETQYF,NA,TRBV15
CASSSSSGLDEQYF,few,TRBV18
CATSAIPDTDQETQYF,many,TRBV24-1
CASSPRTVSYEQYF,many,TRBV5-1
CSVEHGNYGYTF,many,TRBV29-1
CASRSGGTGELFF,NA,TRBV6-2/TRBV6-3
CASNTGGETQYF,many,TRBV25-1
CASSPSRSIYGYTF,NA,TRBV7-2
CASSSGSRSGELFF,few,TRBV13
CASSVSGQETQYF,NA,TRBV25-1
CASSPGTAVDGYTF,many,TRBV18
CASRTRTGSEQYF,NA,TRBV12-3/TRBV12-4
CAWQKRDRFTDTQYF,few,TRBV30
CASSSTGAPGYGYTF,few,TRBV12-3/TRBV12-4
CASSFVRSYEQYF,NA,TRBV5-5
CASGLVASGVFKETQYF,many,TRBV12-5
CASSSQLASGSYEQYF,many,TRBV7-9
CACKREVSVTGELFF,NA,TRBV30
CASSVTGPTETQYF,NA,TRBV19
CAWVDGSSYEQYF,few,TRBV30